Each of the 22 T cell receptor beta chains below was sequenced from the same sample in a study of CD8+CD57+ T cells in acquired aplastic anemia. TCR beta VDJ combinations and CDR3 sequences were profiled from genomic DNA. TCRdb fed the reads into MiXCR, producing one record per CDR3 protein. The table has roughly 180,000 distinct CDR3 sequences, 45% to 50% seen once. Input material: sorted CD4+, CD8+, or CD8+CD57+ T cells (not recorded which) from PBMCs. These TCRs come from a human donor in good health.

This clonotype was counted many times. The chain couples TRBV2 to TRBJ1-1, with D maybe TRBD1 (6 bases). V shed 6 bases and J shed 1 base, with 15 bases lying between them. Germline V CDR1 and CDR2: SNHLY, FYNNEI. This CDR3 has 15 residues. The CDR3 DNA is TGTGCCAGCAGCTTACAGGGATCCCCGAACACTGAAGCTTTCTTT. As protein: CASSLQGSPNTEAFF. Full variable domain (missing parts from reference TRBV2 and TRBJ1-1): EPEVTQTPSHQVTQMGQEVILRCVPISNHLYFYWYRQILGQKVEFLVSFYNNEISEKSEIFDDQFSVERPDGSNFTLKIRSTKLEDSAMYFCASSLQGSPNTEAFFGQGTRLTVV.

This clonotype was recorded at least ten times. CDR3 sequence reads: CASSSGITDTQYF. The CDR3 bases are TGTGCCAGCAGCTCAGGGATAACAGATACGCAGTATTTT. The chain employs TRBV7-8 and TRBJ2-3; D may be TRBD1 (5 bases). The CDR3 has 13 residues. Germline CDR1 reads SGHVS; CDR2 reads FQNEAQ. The V end lost 4 bases, the J end lost 3 bases, and 8 bases lay between the germline ends.

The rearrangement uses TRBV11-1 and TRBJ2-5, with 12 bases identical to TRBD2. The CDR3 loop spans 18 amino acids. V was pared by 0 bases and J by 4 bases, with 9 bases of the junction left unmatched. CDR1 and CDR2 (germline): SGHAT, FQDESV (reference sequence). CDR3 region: CASSLAASGRARLETQYF. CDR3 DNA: TGTGCCAGCAGCTTAGCGGCTAGCGGGAGGGCCAGGTTAGAGACCCAGTACTTC.

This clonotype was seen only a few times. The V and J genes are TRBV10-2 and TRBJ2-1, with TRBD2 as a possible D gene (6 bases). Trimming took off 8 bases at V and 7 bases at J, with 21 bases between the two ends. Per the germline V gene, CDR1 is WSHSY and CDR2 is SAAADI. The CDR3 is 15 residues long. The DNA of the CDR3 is TGCGCCAGCCTCACTAGCAGCTTAAGGTGGAATGAGCAGTTCTTC. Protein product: CASLTSSLRWNEQFF.

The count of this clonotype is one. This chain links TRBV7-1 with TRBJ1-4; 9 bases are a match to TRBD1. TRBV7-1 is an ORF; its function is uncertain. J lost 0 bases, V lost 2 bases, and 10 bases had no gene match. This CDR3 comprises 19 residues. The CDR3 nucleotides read TGTGCCAGCAGCTCACCTCCATCGGACAGGGGAACAACTAATGAAAAACTGTTTTTT. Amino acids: CASSSPPSDRGTTNEKLFF.

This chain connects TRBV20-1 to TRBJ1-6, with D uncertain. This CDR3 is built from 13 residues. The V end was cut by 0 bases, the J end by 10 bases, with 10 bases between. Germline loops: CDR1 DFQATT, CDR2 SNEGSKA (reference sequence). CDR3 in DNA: TGCAGTGCTAGAGAGTCGGGGTCATCACCCCTCCACTTT. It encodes CSARESGSSPLHF.

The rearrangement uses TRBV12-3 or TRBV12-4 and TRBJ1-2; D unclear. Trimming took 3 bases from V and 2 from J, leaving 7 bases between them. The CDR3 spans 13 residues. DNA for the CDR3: TGTGCCAGCAGTTTTGACGGAAACTATGGCTACACCTTC. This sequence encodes CASSFDGNYGYTF.

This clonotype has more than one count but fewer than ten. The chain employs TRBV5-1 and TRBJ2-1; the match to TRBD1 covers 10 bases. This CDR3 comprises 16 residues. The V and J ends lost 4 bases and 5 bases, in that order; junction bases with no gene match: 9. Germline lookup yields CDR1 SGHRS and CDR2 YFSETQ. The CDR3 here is CASSPKSGTGDNEQFF. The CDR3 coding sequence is TGCGCCAGCAGCCCGAAGTCCGGGACAGGGGACAATGAGCAGTTCTTC.

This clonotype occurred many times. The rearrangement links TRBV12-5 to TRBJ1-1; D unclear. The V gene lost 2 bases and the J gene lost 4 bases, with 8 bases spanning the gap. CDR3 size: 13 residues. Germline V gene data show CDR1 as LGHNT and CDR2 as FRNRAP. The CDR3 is CASGLREGTEAFF. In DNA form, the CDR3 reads TGTGCTAGTGGTTTGAGGGAGGGCACTGAAGCTTTCTTT. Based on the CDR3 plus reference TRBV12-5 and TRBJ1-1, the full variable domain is DARVTQTPRHKVTEMGQEVTMRCQPILGHNTVFWYRQTMMQGLELLAYFRNRAPLDDSGMPKDRFSAEMPDATLATLKIQPSEPRDSAVYFCASGLREGTEAFFGQGTRLTVV.

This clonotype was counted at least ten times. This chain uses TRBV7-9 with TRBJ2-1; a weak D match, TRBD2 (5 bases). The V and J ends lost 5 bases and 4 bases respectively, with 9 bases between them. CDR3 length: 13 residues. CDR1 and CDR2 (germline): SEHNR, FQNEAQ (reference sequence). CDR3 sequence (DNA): TGTGCCAGCAGCCAGGACTTTTACAATGAGCAGTTCTTC. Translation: CASSQDFYNEQFF.

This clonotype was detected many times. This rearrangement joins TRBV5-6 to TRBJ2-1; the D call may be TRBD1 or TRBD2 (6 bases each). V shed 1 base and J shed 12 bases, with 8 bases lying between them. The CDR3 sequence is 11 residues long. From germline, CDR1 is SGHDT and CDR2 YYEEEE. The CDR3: CASSLRGLQFF. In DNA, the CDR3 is TGTGCCAGCAGCTTGCGGGGGCTGCAGTTCTTC.

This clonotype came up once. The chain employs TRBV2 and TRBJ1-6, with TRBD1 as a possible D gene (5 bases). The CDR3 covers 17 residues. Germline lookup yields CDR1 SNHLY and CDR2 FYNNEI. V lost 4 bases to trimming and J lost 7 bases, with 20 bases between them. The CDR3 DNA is TGTGCCAGCAGTGGTCCCCCCAAGGGGATGGGAAATTCACCCCTCCACTTT. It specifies CASSGPPKGMGNSPLHF.

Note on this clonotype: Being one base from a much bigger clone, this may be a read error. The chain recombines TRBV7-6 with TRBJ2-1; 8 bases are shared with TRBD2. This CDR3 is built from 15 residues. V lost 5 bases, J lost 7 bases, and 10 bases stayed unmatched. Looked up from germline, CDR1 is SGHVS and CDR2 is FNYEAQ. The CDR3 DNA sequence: TGTGCCAGCAGCACCGGGATTAGCGGGATAAATGAGCAGTTCTTC. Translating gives CASSTGISGINEQFF. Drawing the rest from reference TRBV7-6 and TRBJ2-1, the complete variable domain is GAGVSQSPRYKVTKRGQDVALRCDPISGHVSLYWYRQALGQGPEFLTYFNYEAQQDKSGLPNDRFSAERPEGSISTLTIQRTEQRDSAMYRCASSTGISGINEQFFGPGTRLTVL.

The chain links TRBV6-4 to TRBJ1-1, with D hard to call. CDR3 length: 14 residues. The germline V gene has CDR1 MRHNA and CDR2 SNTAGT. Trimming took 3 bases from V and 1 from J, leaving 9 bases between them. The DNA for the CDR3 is TGTGCCAGCAGTGAGTGGTTGGGGAACACTGAAGCTTTCTTT. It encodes CASSEWLGNTEAFF.

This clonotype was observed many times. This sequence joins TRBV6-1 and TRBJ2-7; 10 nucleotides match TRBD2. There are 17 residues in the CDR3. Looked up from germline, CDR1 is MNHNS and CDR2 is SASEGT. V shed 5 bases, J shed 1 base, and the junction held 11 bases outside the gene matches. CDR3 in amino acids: CASSRSMLAGVSYEQYF. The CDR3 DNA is TGTGCCAGCAGTCGATCTATGCTAGCGGGAGTTTCCTACGAGCAGTACTTC.

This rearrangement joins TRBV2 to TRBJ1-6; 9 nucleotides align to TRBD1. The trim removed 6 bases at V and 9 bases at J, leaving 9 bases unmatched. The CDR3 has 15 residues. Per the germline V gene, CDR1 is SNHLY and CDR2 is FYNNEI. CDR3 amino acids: CASSLGTGIPSPLHF. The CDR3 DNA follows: TGTGCCAGCAGCCTCGGGACAGGGATCCCTTCACCCCTCCACTTT.

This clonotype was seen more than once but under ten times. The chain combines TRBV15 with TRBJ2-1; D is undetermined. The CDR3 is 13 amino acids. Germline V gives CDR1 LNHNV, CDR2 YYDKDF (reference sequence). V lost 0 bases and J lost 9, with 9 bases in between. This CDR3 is CATSRDRIAEQFF. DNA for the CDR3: TGTGCCACCAGCAGAGATCGAATAGCTGAGCAGTTCTTC.

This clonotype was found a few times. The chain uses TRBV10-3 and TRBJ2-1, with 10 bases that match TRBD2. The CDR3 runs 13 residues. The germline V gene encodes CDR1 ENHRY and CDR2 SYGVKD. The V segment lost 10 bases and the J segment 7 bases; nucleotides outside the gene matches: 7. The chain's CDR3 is CASLAGEGNEQFF. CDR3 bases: TGTGCCAGTCTAGCGGGAGAAGGGAATGAGCAGTTCTTC.

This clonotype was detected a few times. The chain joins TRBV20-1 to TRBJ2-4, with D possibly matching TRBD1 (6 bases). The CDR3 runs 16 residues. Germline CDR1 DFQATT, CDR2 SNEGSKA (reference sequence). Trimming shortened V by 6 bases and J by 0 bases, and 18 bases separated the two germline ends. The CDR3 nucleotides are TGCAGTGCAAGGGGACAACCCCACCTAGCCAAAAACATTCAGTACTTC. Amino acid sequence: CSARGQPHLAKNIQYF.

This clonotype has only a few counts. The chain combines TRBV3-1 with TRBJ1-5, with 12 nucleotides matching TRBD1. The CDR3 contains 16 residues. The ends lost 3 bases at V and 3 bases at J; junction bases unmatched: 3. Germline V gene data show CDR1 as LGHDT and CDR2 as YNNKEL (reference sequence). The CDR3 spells CASSQGTGGLNQPQHF. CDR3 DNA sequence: TGTGCCAGCAGCCAGGGGACAGGGGGCCTCAATCAGCCCCAGCATTTT.

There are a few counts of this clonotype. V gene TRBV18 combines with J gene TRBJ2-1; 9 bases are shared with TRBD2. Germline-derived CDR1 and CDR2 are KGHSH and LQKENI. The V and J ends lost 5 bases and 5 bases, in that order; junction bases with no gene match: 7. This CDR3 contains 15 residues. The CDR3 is CASSVLASGDNEQFF. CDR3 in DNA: TGTGCCAGCTCAGTCCTCGCTAGCGGGGACAATGAGCAGTTCTTC.

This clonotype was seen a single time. CDR3 sequence: CASSLIQGAFTGFYGYTF. CDR3 nucleotide sequence: TGCGCCAGCAGCTTGATCCAGGGGGCATTTACGGGGTTCTATGGCTACACCTTC. This chain links TRBV5-1 with TRBJ1-2, with 8 bases that match TRBD1. V gave up 1 base and J gave up 4 bases; unmatched junction bases: 15. The length of the CDR3 is 18 residues. CDR1 and CDR2 (germline): SGHRS, YFSETQ.